Listed here are 16 T cell receptor beta chains from one sample, sequenced in a study of blood T cell repertoires in COVID-19. TCRdb's table, derived via immunoSEQ multiplex PCR, lists solely in-frame clones and lacks some. The sample consists of 270,000 or so clones, around nine tenths of them appearing once. The sequenced sample was peripheral blood. The receptors derive from a woman aged 30 to 39 with COVID-19, enrolled during active disease.

This clone was counted a few times. The chain carries TRBV27 and TRBJ1-1; 7 bases are shared with TRBD1. V shed 2 bases, J shed 4 bases, and the junction held 4 bases outside the gene matches. Germline V gene lookup returns CDR1 MNHEY and CDR2 SMNVEV (reference sequence). The CDR3 length is 14 residues. DNA of the CDR3: TGTGCCAGCAGTTTAGTGACAGGGTTCACTGAAGCTTTCTTT. Residues: CASSLVTGFTEAFF.

This chain uses TRBV6-5 with TRBJ2-7, with D possibly matching TRBD1 (6 bases). The V end lost 0 bases, the J end lost 2 bases, and 14 bases lay between the germline ends. The germline CDR1 and CDR2 sequences are MNHEY and SVGAGI. CDR3 length: 16 residues. The CDR3 coding sequence is TGTGCCAGCAGTTACTCCCTTAACTGGGGGCCCTACGAGCAGTACTTC. As protein: CASSYSLNWGPYEQYF.

The chain carries TRBV6-5 and TRBJ1-1, with TRBD1 matching 7 bases. Germline V lookup: CDR1 MNHEY, CDR2 SVGAGI. CDR3 length: 15 amino acids. Trimming took 8 bases from V and 2 from J; bases not matched to a gene: 11. The CDR3, as DNA: TGTGCCAGCTGGGGGGACAGAACTTTTAACACTGAAGCTTTCTTT. Its protein product is CASWGDRTFNTEAFF.

With respect to this clone: The sample contains more than one DNA sequence encoding this CDR3. J is TRBJ2-7 and V is TRBV14; D gene ambiguous. V was pared by 1 base and J by 4 bases, with 2 bases between. The CDR3 totals 11 residues. Looked up from germline, CDR1 is SGHDN and CDR2 is FVKESK. Here the CDR3 reads CASSQAYEQYF. CDR3 bases: TGTGCCAGCAGCCAAGCTTACGAGCAGTACTTC.

The chain carries TRBV6-5 and TRBJ2-1; 7 nucleotides line up with TRBD1. The trim removed 10 bases at V and 0 bases at J, leaving 3 bases unmatched. The CDR3 spans 13 residues. Germline V lookup: CDR1 MNHEY, CDR2 SVGAGI. Here the CDR3 DNA reads TGTGCCACGGGACAGAGCTCCTACAATGAGCAGTTCTTC. This gives the protein CATGQSSYNEQFF.

The chain uses TRBV19 and TRBJ1-1, with D hard to call. This CDR3 spans 15 amino acids. Germline loops: CDR1 LNHDA, CDR2 SQIVND (reference sequence). V was clipped by 5 bases and J by 3 bases, with 16 bases between them. CDR3 sequence: CASSDRLILDTEAFF. The DNA for the CDR3 is TGTGCCAGTAGTGATCGACTGATCCTGGACACTGAAGCTTTCTTT. Based on the CDR3 plus reference TRBV19 and TRBJ1-1, the full variable domain is DGGITQSPKYLFRKEGQNVTLSCEQNLNHDAMYWYRQDPGQGLRLIYYSQIVNDFQKGDIAEGYSVSREKKESFPLTVTSAQKNPTAFYLCASSDRLILDTEAFFGQGTRLTVV.

The rearrangement uses TRBV27 and TRBJ2-7; D not resolved. The CDR3 has 14 amino acids. V was pared by 2 bases and J by 2 bases, with 10 bases between. Germline V gives CDR1 MNHEY, CDR2 SMNVEV (reference sequence). DNA for the CDR3: TGTGCCAGCAGTTTAGGGCAGGCGACCTACGAGCAGTACTTC. Protein sequence: CASSLGQATYEQYF.

The rearrangement links TRBV5-1 to TRBJ2-3; 14 nucleotides match TRBD2. This CDR3 has 16 amino acids. V shed 4 bases, J shed 3 bases, and the junction held 4 bases outside the gene matches. Per the germline V gene, CDR1 is SGHRS and CDR2 is YFSETQ. DNA for the CDR3: TGCGCCAGCAGCCGGGGACTAGCGGGGGAGACAGATACGCAGTATTTT. Protein sequence: CASSRGLAGETDTQYF.

The chain carries TRBV13 and TRBJ2-3, with TRBD2 matching over 7 bases. In germline, CDR1 is PRHDT, CDR2 FYEKMQ (reference sequence). The CDR3 runs to 17 residues. With V trimmed by 5 bases and J by 0 bases, 11 bases remained unmatched. As DNA, the CDR3 is TGTGCCAGCAGCCCCGGGGGGTCCTCCACTAGCACAGATACGCAGTATTTT. Encoded protein: CASSPGGSSTSTDTQYF.

This clone has only one observation. This sequence joins TRBV6-1 and TRBJ1-1; TRBD1 is a possible D gene (6 bases). Trimming shortened V by 2 bases and J by 5 bases, and 15 bases separated the two germline ends. Per the germline V gene, CDR1 is MNHNS and CDR2 is SASEGT. The CDR3 contains 15 residues. The CDR3 protein is CASSEISRRGTEAFF. Written as DNA, the CDR3 is TGTGCCAGCAGTGAAATCTCCCGTAGGGGGACTGAAGCTTTCTTT.

This clone showed up just a few times. The V and J genes are TRBV6-5 and TRBJ1-1, with 9 bases that match TRBD1. CDR3 size: 14 residues. V dropped 9 bases and J dropped 1; count of bases not matched to a gene: 6. Germline assignment: CDR1 MNHEY and CDR2 SVGAGI. The CDR3 nucleotides are TGTGCCAGTTCCACAGGGGGCCCGAACACTGAAGCTTTCTTT. Residues: CASSTGGPNTEAFF.

The rearrangement uses TRBV6-6 and TRBJ1-3; D unresolved. This CDR3 contains 14 residues. CDR1 and CDR2 (germline): MNHNY, SVGAGI (reference sequence). Trimming took 5 bases from V and 0 from J, leaving 8 bases between them. CDR3 sequence reads: CASSQSYSGNTIYF. CDR3 DNA sequence: TGTGCCAGCAGTCAGAGCTACTCTGGAAACACCATATATTTT.

The CDR3 coding sequence is TGTGCCAGCAGCTTGAGCGGGGGGGCAGCAGAGACCCAGTACTTC. Amino acid sequence: CASSLSGGAAETQYF. The chain carries TRBV5-6 and TRBJ2-5; TRBD2 matches at 10 bases. J lost 4 bases, V lost 1 base, and 4 bases had no gene match. This CDR3 comprises 15 residues. Germline V gives CDR1 SGHDT, CDR2 YYEEEE.

V usage is TRBV27 and J usage is TRBJ2-7; D is undetermined. V shed 0 bases and J shed 3 bases, with 6 bases lying between them. CDR1 and CDR2 from the germline V gene are MNHEY and SMNVEV (reference sequence). CDR3 length equals 13 residues. The CDR3 DNA follows: TGTGCCAGCAGTTTATCGAACTTCTACGAGCAGTACTTC. This codes for CASSLSNFYEQYF.

To note about this clone: One junction end disagrees with the germline gene, perhaps due to a read error. The rearrangement joins TRBV6-6 to TRBJ2-2, with a tentative D call TRBD2 (5 bases). The CDR3 runs 14 residues. CDR1 MNHNY and CDR2 SVGAGI come from the germline V gene (reference sequence). The CDR3 bases are TGTGCCAGCAGTTCCGGGGAGATGACCGTGGAGCTGTTTTTT. It specifies CASSSGEMTVELFF.

This chain uses TRBV27 with TRBJ2-3; 9 bases are a match to TRBD1. Unmatched junction bases numbered 9, after V lost 6 bases and J lost 5 bases. Germline V CDR1 and CDR2: MNHEY, SMNVEV (reference sequence). The CDR3 has 15 amino acids. CDR3 region: CASRHTGGFGDTQYF. The CDR3 DNA sequence: TGTGCCAGCAGACATACAGGGGGCTTCGGAGATACGCAGTATTTT.